Given below is one T cell receptor (beta chain) in context. Only in-frame clones appear in the TCRdb table, and some are missing; sequencing was by immunoSEQ multiplex PCR. The top ten hold roughly 3.6% of the sample, which has some 74,000 clones, 80% to 95% seen once. The sample originates from a study of T cell changes during pregnancy in multiple sclerosis. The V gene end was trimmed by 4 bases and the J gene end by 3 bases; junction bases not matched to a gene: 5. The CDR3 contains 16 residues. Germline V gene sequence: CDR1 SGHRS, CDR2 YFSETQ. The source material was peripheral blood, sampled after pregnancy. This chain connects TRBV5-1 to TRBJ2-6; TRBD1 matches 9 bases. The sequence came from a female donor in good health, enrolled as a control in a pregnancy study. As DNA, the CDR3 is TGCGCCAGCAGCGTACAGGGGGCAGGTGGGGCCAACGTCCTGACTTTC. It yields the protein CASSVQGAGGANVLTF.